This T cell receptor (beta chain) emerged from a study of T-cell memory formation after mild COVID-19. Study-wide points: Day 15 to 85 contractors were CD4/CD8 balanced; later expanders leaned CD4+.

Remarks on this clonotype: Its specificity is unknown.

TCRdb reprocessed the 5' RACE reads via MiXCR and lists one record per CDR3 protein. The repertoire holds a few hundred thousand distinct CDR3 sequences, with 20% to 30% as singletons. Germline V gene lookup returns CDR1 ENHRY and CDR2 SYGVKD. This CDR3 region has 13 residues. The V gene lost 7 bases and the J gene lost 1 base, with 8 bases spanning the gap. Sequencing was carried out using PBMCs or a T cell subset sorted from them (not recorded which). V and J are TRBV10-3 and TRBJ1-3, with D unclear. This receptor was identified in an adult woman who had mild COVID-19 (a few samples of this study predate the infection). Cell type and time point are not known. The CDR3 nucleotides read TGTGCCATCAACGCTGGATCTGGAAACACCATATATTTT. Translation gives CAINAGSGNTIYF.